A single T cell receptor beta chain is shown here with its context. This entry comes from a study of control samples from healthy donors and cancer patients. The CDR3 runs 15 residues. CDR1 is MNHNY, CDR2 SVGAGI, per germline (reference sequence). The trim removed 2 bases at V and 4 bases at J, leaving 6 bases unmatched. Libraries were prepared by immunoSEQ multiplex PCR; TCRdb keeps only in-frame clonotypes and omits some of them. The data contain 98,000 or so clones, around 90% of them singletons. The source material was blood. This sequence originates from a woman in her 70s in good health. The gene calls are TRBV6-6 and TRBJ2-3; 7 nucleotides line up with TRBD1. The CDR3 DNA is TGTGCCAGCAGTTACGGACAGGATCGGGCAGATACGCAGTATTTT. Amino acid sequence: CASSYGQDRADTQYF.